The T cell receptor beta chain described here comes from a study of identical twins. Study conclusions and caveats: Low generation probability was overrepresented in out-of-frame alpha sequences shared by twins. There was more out-of-frame TCR alpha sharing in monozygotic twins than models estimated.

This clonotype was seen only a few times. Its specificity is not known. The CDR3 runs to 14 residues. Trimming removed 7 bases at V and 1 base at J, with 14 bases between. Germline V gene sequence: CDR1 MNHNS, CDR2 SASEGT. TCRdb fed the 5' RACE reads into MiXCR, producing one record per CDR3 protein. This table holds about 690,000 distinct CDR3 sequences, about 20% found once. The same sample was also studied in work on T cells expressing NK-cell markers.

This TCR was sampled from a woman younger than 30 in good health. This chain links TRBV6-1 with TRBJ2-7; either TRBD1 or TRBD2 may fit D (5 bases each). The specimen sequenced was PBMCs. Here the CDR3 DNA reads TGTGCCAGCACCTCACCTTGGGGGTCCTACGAGCAGTACTTC. Its protein product is CASTSPWGSYEQYF.